These 16 T cell receptor beta chains originate from one sample sequenced in a study of T cell responses to AZD1222 COVID-19 vaccine. This table comes from immunoSEQ multiplex PCR, and its TCRdb copy is limited to in-frame clones, with some not included. The table includes roughly 130,000 clones, just over 90% detected once. This specimen was peripheral blood, taken on day 0 of AZD1222 vaccination. Receptors were obtained from an adult in good health.

This chain links TRBV2 with TRBJ1-2; D remains unclear. The CDR3 runs 16 residues. V lost 1 base to trimming and J lost 7 bases, with 19 bases between them. CDR1 is SNHLY, CDR2 FYNNEI, per germline. CDR3 protein: CASSEGLLSGAFGYTF. CDR3 DNA sequence: TGTGCCAGCAGTGAAGGGCTCTTGAGTGGTGCCTTTGGCTACACCTTC. Full variable domain (remainder filled in from reference TRBV2 and TRBJ1-2): EPEVTQTPSHQVTQMGQEVILRCVPISNHLYFYWYRQILGQKVEFLVSFYNNEISEKSEIFDDQFSVERPDGSNFTLKIRSTKLEDSAMYFCASSEGLLSGAFGYTFGSGTRLTVV.

V is TRBV18 and J is TRBJ2-7; 8 bases line up with TRBD1. V was pared by 4 bases and J by 4 bases, with 6 bases of the junction left unmatched. Per the germline V gene, CDR1 is KGHSH and CDR2 is LQKENI. This CDR3 is built from 14 residues. The chain's CDR3 is CASSLGQGGYEQYF. CDR3 sequence (DNA): TGTGCCAGCTCACTCGGACAGGGCGGATACGAGCAGTACTTC.

The J gene is TRBJ1-5, the V gene TRBV7-9; perhaps TRBD1 as D (6 bases). The CDR3 length is 15 residues. Per germline, CDR1 SEHNR and CDR2 FQNEAQ (reference sequence). The V gene lost 4 bases and the J gene lost 4 bases, with 14 bases spanning the gap. The CDR3 sequence is CASSYPGGVNQPQHF. The CDR3 DNA sequence: TGTGCCAGCAGCTACCCGGGGGGCGTGAATCAGCCCCAGCATTTT.

The V gene is TRBV7-2, the J gene TRBJ2-2; perhaps TRBD2 as D (5 bases). V lost 8 bases and J lost 2, with 12 bases in between. There are 14 residues in the CDR3. Germline V gives CDR1 SGHTA, CDR2 FQGNSA. CDR3 amino acids: CASAAGGNTGELFF. DNA for the CDR3: TGTGCCAGCGCCGCTGGAGGAAACACCGGGGAGCTGTTTTTT.

The V call is TRBV9, the J call TRBJ1-6; D gene ambiguous. The V gene's germline CDR1 is SGDLS and CDR2 YYNGEE. The CDR3 runs to 14 residues. V lost 0 bases and J 2 bases, leaving 3 bases between the germline ends. The CDR3 DNA is TGTGCCAGCAGCGTAGACCCCTATAATTCACCCCTCCACTTT. Its translation is CASSVDPYNSPLHF.

The V call is TRBV7-2, the J call TRBJ2-1; 10 bases align to TRBD2. V shed 1 base and J 7 bases; nucleotides not matched to a gene: 7. Germline values: CDR1 SGHTA, CDR2 FQGNSA. The CDR3 extends over 16 amino acids. CDR3 DNA sequence: TGTGCCAGCAGCTTAGTATTGGGACTAGCGAGAAATGAGCAGTTCTTC. Encoded protein: CASSLVLGLARNEQFF.

Of note for this clone: A junction end diverges from the germline sequence, so it may reflect a read error. The CDR3 region is CSPKGGVNF. The CDR3 bases are TGCAGCCCTAAGGGGGGCGTAAACTTC. This chain uses TRBV20-1 with TRBJ2-5; D is tentatively TRBD1 or TRBD2 (6 bases each). Germline V gene lookup returns CDR1 DFQATT and CDR2 SNEGSKA (reference sequence). This CDR3 is built from 9 residues.

The chain employs TRBV2 and TRBJ2-2, with a tentative D call TRBD2 (5 bases). The CDR3 spans 16 residues. Germline lookup yields CDR1 SNHLY and CDR2 FYNNEI. The ends were cut back, 4 bases at V and 0 bases at J, with 12 bases in the middle. The CDR3, as DNA: TGTGCCAGCAGTGTATTTCCGGGGACGAACACCGGGGAGCTGTTTTTT. Its translation is CASSVFPGTNTGELFF.

This clone turned up a few times. In DNA form, the CDR3 reads TGCGCCAGCAGCCAAGAGGATAGCGGAAACTACAATGAGCAGTTCTTC. The encoded protein is CASSQEDSGNYNEQFF. V is TRBV4-3 and J is TRBJ2-1, with D possibly matching TRBD2 (6 bases). CDR1 and CDR2 (germline): LGHNA, YSLEER. V lost 0 bases, J lost 3 bases, and 12 bases lay in between. The CDR3 sequence is 16 residues long.

The gene calls are TRBV6-5 and TRBJ2-7; 9 positions agree with TRBD1. This CDR3 has 15 residues. The germline CDR1 and CDR2 sequences are MNHEY and SVGAGI. With 6 bases clipped from V and 1 base from J, the junction kept 7 bases outside the gene matches. CDR3 sequence: CASSPTGTGSYEQYF. Written as DNA, the CDR3 is TGTGCCAGCAGCCCCACCGGGACAGGGTCCTACGAGCAGTACTTC.

This chain connects TRBV6-4 to TRBJ1-5; D perhaps matches TRBD1 (5 bases). V gave up 0 bases and J gave up 0 bases, with 15 bases separating them. From germline, CDR1 is MRHNA and CDR2 SNTAGT. The CDR3 covers 18 residues. CDR3 sequence reads: CASSDSKPGQLSNQPQHF. CDR3 coding DNA: TGTGCCAGCAGTGACTCGAAGCCCGGACAACTTAGCAATCAGCCCCAGCATTTT.

The rearrangement uses TRBV24-1 and TRBJ2-2; 8 bases line up with TRBD1. The CDR3 extends over 19 amino acids. The germline V gene encodes CDR1 KGHDR and CDR2 SFDVKD. The ends lost 8 bases at V and 4 bases at J; junction bases unmatched: 20. The CDR3 protein is CATIRKRQGKDMSTGELFF. The DNA of the CDR3 is TGTGCCACCATTCGCAAGAGACAGGGGAAGGATATGAGCACCGGGGAGCTGTTTTTT.

The chain combines TRBV3-1 (or the pseudogene TRBV3-2) with TRBJ1-1; D might be TRBD1 (5 bases). The V and J ends lost 6 bases and 5 bases respectively, with 13 bases between them. The CDR3 runs 13 residues. Germline V gene lookup returns CDR1 LGHDT and CDR2 YNNKEL (reference sequence). For the CDR3, the DNA is TGTGCCAGCAGAAGGGGAGGCGGTACTGAAGCTTTCTTT. It encodes CASRRGGGTEAFF.

This chain links TRBV11-2 with TRBJ1-2; D gene ambiguous. Germline V gene sequence: CDR1 SGHAT, CDR2 FQNNGV. V was trimmed by 1 base and J by 1 base, leaving 7 bases between them. This CDR3 contains 14 residues. CDR3 loop: CASSLATFNYGYTF. The DNA for the CDR3 is TGTGCCAGCAGCTTAGCGACTTTTAACTATGGCTACACCTTC.

This chain links TRBV7-6 with TRBJ1-3, with 7 bases aligning to TRBD1. CDR3 length: 18 amino acids. V gave up 0 bases and J gave up 2 bases; unmatched junction bases: 10. Germline CDR1 SGHVS, CDR2 FNYEAQ. CDR3 loop: CASSLAFSGGRTGNTIYF. In nucleotides, the CDR3 is TGTGCCAGCAGCTTAGCCTTCTCAGGGGGGCGAACTGGAAACACCATATATTTT.

This chain's CDR3 is CASRQTSYNSPLHF. DNA of the CDR3: TGTGCCAGTAGACAGACCTCCTATAATTCACCCCTCCACTTT. The chain is built from TRBV19 and TRBJ1-6; no definite D call. The germline V gene encodes CDR1 LNHDA and CDR2 SQIVND (reference sequence). The CDR3 totals 14 residues. Trimming stripped 6 bases from V and 0 bases from J, with 6 bases between.